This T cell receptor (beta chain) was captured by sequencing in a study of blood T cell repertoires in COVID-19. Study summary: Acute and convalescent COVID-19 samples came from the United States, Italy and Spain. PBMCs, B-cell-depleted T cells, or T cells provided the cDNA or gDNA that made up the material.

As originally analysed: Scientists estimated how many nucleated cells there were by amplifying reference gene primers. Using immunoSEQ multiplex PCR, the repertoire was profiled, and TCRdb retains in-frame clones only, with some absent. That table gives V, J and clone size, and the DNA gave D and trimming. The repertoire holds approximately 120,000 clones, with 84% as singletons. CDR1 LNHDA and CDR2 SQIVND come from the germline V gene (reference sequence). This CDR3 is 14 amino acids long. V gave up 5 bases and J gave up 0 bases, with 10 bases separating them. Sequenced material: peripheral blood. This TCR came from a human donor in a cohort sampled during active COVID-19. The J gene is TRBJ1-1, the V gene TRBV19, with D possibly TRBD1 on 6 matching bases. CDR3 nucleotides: TGTGCCAGTAGTGAGGGGGTGATGAACACTGAAGCTTTCTTT. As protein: CASSEGVMNTEAFF.